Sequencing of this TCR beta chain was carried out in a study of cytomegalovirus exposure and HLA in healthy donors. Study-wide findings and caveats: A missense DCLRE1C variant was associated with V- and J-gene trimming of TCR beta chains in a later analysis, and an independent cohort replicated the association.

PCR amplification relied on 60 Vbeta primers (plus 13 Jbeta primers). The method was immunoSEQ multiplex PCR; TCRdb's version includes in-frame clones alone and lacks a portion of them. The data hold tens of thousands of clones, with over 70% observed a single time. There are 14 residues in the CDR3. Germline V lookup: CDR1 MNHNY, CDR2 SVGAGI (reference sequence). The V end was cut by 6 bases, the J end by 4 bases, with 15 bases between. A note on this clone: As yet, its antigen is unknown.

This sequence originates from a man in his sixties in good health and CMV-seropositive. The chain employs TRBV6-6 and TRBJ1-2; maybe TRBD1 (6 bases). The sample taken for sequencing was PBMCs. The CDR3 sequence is CASSRTATSYGYTF. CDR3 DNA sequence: TGTGCCAGCAGCCGGACAGCTACTAGCTATGGCTACACCTTC.